What follows is one TCR beta chain and its context. V shed 5 bases, J shed 2 bases, and the junction held 4 bases outside the gene matches. CDR1 and CDR2 from the germline V gene are SQVTM and ANQGSEA. CDR3 length: 13 amino acids. This sample was taken from a study of blood T cell repertoires in COVID-19. Study summary: Samples taken during acute and convalescent COVID-19 were collected in the United States, Italy and Spain. T cells, B-cell-depleted T cells, or PBMCs provided the cDNA or gDNA that served as material.

Original processing notes: Amplification of reference gene primers was used by the study to estimate nucleated cell counts. Method: immunoSEQ multiplex PCR; TCRdb's copy keeps in-frame clones and lacks some. The D gene and trimming were derived from the DNA, and the V and J assignments and clone size from that table. The table records tens of thousands of clones, 88% of them present only once. Sequencing was done on a sample of peripheral blood. The chain couples TRBV29-1 to TRBJ2-3; 7 bases are a match to TRBD2. This receptor was obtained from a human donor with active COVID-19. The donor label of this sample is uncertain. Here the CDR3 reads CSVNGGDTDTQYF. The CDR3 nucleotides read TGCAGCGTTAATGGGGGGGACACAGATACGCAGTATTTT.